This TCR beta chain was documented in a study of T cell repertoires in ileal Crohn's disease. Study at large: At surgery, approximately 33% of patients smoked, with median disease duration 7.9 years. Postoperative therapy was given to about half: 11 thiopurines, roughly 18 anti-TNF agents.

Study-wide results and limits: High-frequency clones were more common in sorted CD8 than CD4 cells.

TCRdb's table, derived via immunoSEQ multiplex PCR, lists solely in-frame clones and lacks some. There are approximately 8,000 clones in the sample; more than 80% occur only once, and 4.5% to 6% lies in the top ten. Concerning this clone: Its target is not known.

The CDR3 contains 17 residues. The germline CDR1 and CDR2 sequences are LNHDA and SQIVND (reference sequence). V was pared by 10 bases and J by 5 bases, with 26 bases between. This chain links TRBV19 with TRBJ1-4; tentative D call: TRBD1 (5 bases). Sequencing was done on a sample of ileal tissue. The source is an adult with Crohn's disease. CDR3 sequence: CATSPHATGSWNEKLFF. CDR3 in DNA: TGTGCCACTTCCCCCCACGCCACAGGTAGCTGGAATGAAAAACTGTTTTTT.